By share of the sample, the clone carrying this T cell receptor (beta chain) is medium-sized. Its antigen remains unknown. Cells stained for CD3, CD4, CD8, CD45RA, CD27 and viability were sorted into four CD45RA/CD27 subsets. V was shortened by 0 bases and J by 6 bases, with 7 bases between the two germline ends. The CDR3 is 13 residues long. The germline V gene has CDR1 SGDLS and CDR2 YYNGEE. The entry originates in a study of naive and memory T cell subsets. Both TRBC1 and TRBC2 were covered by a beta constant-region primer of two equimolar oligonucleotides. The cDNA 3' end received a ligated single-stranded oligonucleotide carrying the SP2 primer and a 12-nucleotide UMI. TCRdb called the UMI-ligation and nested PCR reads again in MiXCR, with one record for every CDR3 protein. The repertoire holds under 40,000 distinct CDR3 sequences, with roughly 14% as singletons. General study results and limits: In naive cells, over 85% of TCR sequences were seen only once. No ground truth validated the naive and memory repertoire findings.

The rearrangement uses TRBV9 and TRBJ2-1; no firm D call. Sequenced sample: effector memory CD4+ T cells from blood. Regarding subset: effector memory, CD45RA- CD27-. The source is a human donor in good health. CDR3 loop: CASSVGLGNEQFF. CDR3 nucleotides: TGTGCCAGCAGCGTAGGCCTAGGCAATGAGCAGTTCTTC.